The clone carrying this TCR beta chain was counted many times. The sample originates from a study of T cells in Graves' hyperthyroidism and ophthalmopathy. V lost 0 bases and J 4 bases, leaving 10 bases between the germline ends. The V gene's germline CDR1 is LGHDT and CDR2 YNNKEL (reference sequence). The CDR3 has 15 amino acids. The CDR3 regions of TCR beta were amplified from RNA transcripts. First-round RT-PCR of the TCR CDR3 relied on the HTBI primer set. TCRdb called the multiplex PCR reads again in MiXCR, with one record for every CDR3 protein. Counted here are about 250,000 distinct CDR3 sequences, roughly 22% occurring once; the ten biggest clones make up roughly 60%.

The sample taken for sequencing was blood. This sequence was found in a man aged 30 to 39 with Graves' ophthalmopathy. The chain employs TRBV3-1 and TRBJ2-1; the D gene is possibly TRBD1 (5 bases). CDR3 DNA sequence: TGTGCCAGCAGCCAAGACACAGGTTCTTACAATGAGCAGTTCTTC. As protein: CASSQDTGSYNEQFF.